The next 23 T cell receptor beta chains were all read from a single sample in a study of T cell changes during pregnancy in multiple sclerosis. Libraries were prepared by immunoSEQ multiplex PCR; TCRdb keeps only in-frame clonotypes and omits some of them. The sample holds 85,000 to 130,000 clones, approximately 92% seen once. Sample: peripheral blood, taken in the second trimester of pregnancy. These receptors originate from a female donor with multiple sclerosis, enrolled in a pregnancy study.

The chain employs TRBV19 and TRBJ2-1; tentative D call: TRBD2 (6 bases). From germline, CDR1 is LNHDA and CDR2 SQIVND (reference sequence). V was trimmed by 0 bases and J by 4 bases, leaving 10 bases between them. The CDR3 is 15 residues long. CDR3 residues: CASSIDGSGYNEQFF. CDR3 DNA sequence: TGTGCCAGTAGTATAGACGGGAGCGGGTACAATGAGCAGTTCTTC.

The chain recombines TRBV6-4 with TRBJ1-5, with a possible D match to TRBD1 (6 bases). V lost 5 bases to trimming and J lost 6 bases, with 11 bases between them. Per germline, CDR1 MRHNA and CDR2 SNTAGT. The CDR3 sequence is 13 residues long. The CDR3 here is CASSRGAGQPQHF. The CDR3 bases are TGTGCCAGCAGTCGGGGGGCAGGTCAGCCCCAGCATTTT.

The chain links TRBV30 to TRBJ2-2, with D perhaps matching TRBD1 (5 bases). V was pared by 0 bases and J by 6 bases, with 8 bases between. The CDR3 has 13 amino acids. Germline CDR1 GTSNPN, CDR2 SVGIG (reference sequence). The CDR3 is CAWSVQVPGELFF. The DNA for the CDR3 is TGTGCCTGGAGTGTACAGGTGCCCGGGGAGCTGTTTTTT.

The chain couples TRBV5-1 to TRBJ2-5; a possible D gene is TRBD1 (5 bases). The ends were cut back, 0 bases at V and 4 bases at J, with 10 bases in the middle. Germline-derived CDR1 and CDR2 are SGHRS and YFSETQ. The CDR3 is 14 residues long. The CDR3: CASSLVEGAETQYF. CDR3 coding DNA: TGCGCCAGCAGCTTGGTTGAAGGGGCAGAGACCCAGTACTTC.

J is TRBJ1-1 and V is TRBV29-1, with D maybe TRBD1 (5 bases). The length of the CDR3 is 13 residues. Looked up from germline, CDR1 is SQVTM and CDR2 is ANQGSEA. The V gene lost 4 bases and the J gene lost 3 bases, with 12 bases spanning the gap. The CDR3 here is CSVAQGGDTEAFF. The DNA of the CDR3 is TGCAGCGTTGCCCAGGGCGGGGACACTGAAGCTTTCTTT.

This clone has a handful of counts. The chain carries TRBV5-1 and TRBJ1-2; weak D call: TRBD1 (5 bases). The V end was cut by 4 bases, the J end by 4 bases, with 14 bases between. The V gene's germline CDR1 is SGHRS and CDR2 YFSETQ. The CDR3 contains 14 residues. The DNA for the CDR3 is TGCGCCAGCAGCCCAAGCGGGGGTCCCTATGGCTACACCTTC. Its protein is CASSPSGGPYGYTF.

The chain couples TRBV28 to TRBJ2-1; 13 nucleotides agree with TRBD2. The CDR3 loop spans 17 amino acids. Germline V CDR1 and CDR2: MDHEN, SYDVKM. The V and J ends lost 6 bases and 1 base, in that order; junction bases with no gene match: 6. The chain's CDR3 is CASRGLAGKGSYNEQFF. In DNA, the CDR3 is TGTGCCAGCAGGGGACTAGCGGGAAAAGGGTCCTACAATGAGCAGTTCTTC.

The rearrangement joins TRBV10-3 to TRBJ1-1, with 8 positions matching TRBD1. The CDR3 totals 14 residues. V dropped 2 bases and J dropped 5; count of bases not matched to a gene: 4. Germline V gene sequence: CDR1 ENHRY, CDR2 SYGVKD. The CDR3 coding sequence is TGTGCCATCAGTGAGGGACAGGGATATACTGAAGCTTTCTTT. Translated: CAISEGQGYTEAFF.

This clone was seen a handful of times. The chain links TRBV5-6 to TRBJ1-1; no clear D. Deletions cut 2 bases from V and 0 bases from J, with 8 bases between. The CDR3 loop spans 14 amino acids. Per the germline V gene, CDR1 is SGHDT and CDR2 is YYEEEE. CDR3 region: CASSLGRVNTEAFF. CDR3 in DNA: TGTGCCAGCAGCTTAGGTCGGGTGAACACTGAAGCTTTCTTT.

V and J are TRBV6-5 and TRBJ2-1; tentative D call: TRBD1 (5 bases). CDR1 is MNHEY and CDR2 is SVGAGI in the germline V gene. The CDR3 length is 16 residues. V was clipped by 0 bases and J by 2 bases, with 11 bases between them. CDR3 region: CASSYSTRGAYNEQFF. The CDR3 bases are TGTGCCAGCAGTTACTCCACAAGGGGCGCCTACAATGAGCAGTTCTTC.

This chain connects TRBV5-6 to TRBJ2-2; TRBD2 matches at 11 bases. Trimming took 6 bases from V and 6 from J; bases not matched to a gene: 4. The CDR3 covers 14 residues. Germline CDR1 SGHDT, CDR2 YYEEEE. The CDR3 DNA sequence: TGTGCCAGCAACCTAGCGGGGGGACCCGGGGAGCTGTTTTTT. Translation gives CASNLAGGPGELFF.

The rearrangement joins TRBV6-1 to TRBJ1-2; 7 bases are shared with TRBD1. This CDR3 has 18 residues. Per the germline V gene, CDR1 is MNHNS and CDR2 is SASEGT. Losses at the gene ends were 3 bases for V and 0 bases for J; bases not matched to a gene: 13. The CDR3 DNA sequence: TGTGCCAGCAGTGAGCACTATTACCGGGACAGTTCTAACTATGGCTACACCTTC. Amino acid sequence: CASSEHYYRDSSNYGYTF.

V usage is TRBV2 and J usage is TRBJ2-1; 8 bases agree with TRBD1. The CDR3 spans 16 residues. V gave up 4 bases and J gave up 4 bases; unmatched junction bases: 9. Germline V gene lookup returns CDR1 SNHLY and CDR2 FYNNEI. CDR3 coding DNA: TGTGCCAGCAGTGCACGAGACAGGGGTCCGTACAATGAGCAGTTCTTC. It translates to CASSARDRGPYNEQFF.

The genes are TRBV7-3 and TRBJ2-7; no clear D. Germline CDR1 SGHTA, CDR2 FQGTGA. This CDR3 is built from 13 residues. Trimming left V 4 bases short and J 7 bases short, with 14 bases between. The CDR3 sequence is CASSSALTGEQYF. CDR3 coding DNA: TGTGCCAGCAGCTCGGCCCTGACTGGGGAGCAGTACTTC.

V and J are TRBV6-1 and TRBJ2-3, with 8 bases identical to TRBD2. V was clipped by 4 bases and J by 2 bases; unmatched bases: 8. Looked up from germline, CDR1 is MNHNS and CDR2 is SASEGT. The CDR3 has 16 residues. The chain's CDR3 is CASSGVVGGATDTQYF. The DNA of the CDR3 is TGTGCCAGCAGTGGAGTCGTCGGGGGGGCCACAGATACGCAGTATTTT.

The chain carries TRBV28 and TRBJ1-2, with no clear D. CDR1 MDHEN and CDR2 SYDVKM come from the germline V gene. V was shortened by 2 bases and J by 8 bases, with 12 bases between the two germline ends. The CDR3 runs 13 residues. CDR3 nucleotide sequence: TGTGCCAGCAGTTTACCCGGGTGGCGCGGCTACACCTTC. Translation: CASSLPGWRGYTF.

This clone showed up just a few times. The chain carries TRBV2 and TRBJ1-2, with unresolved D. Germline V CDR1 and CDR2: SNHLY, FYNNEI. V was cut by 1 base and J by 8 bases, with 14 bases left in between. The length of the CDR3 is 14 residues. CDR3 bases: TGTGCCAGCAGTGAAGTTTCGTCGGGATTCGGCTACACCTTC. Its translation: CASSEVSSGFGYTF.

The chain is built from TRBV6-5 and TRBJ2-1; no clear D gene. Germline V CDR1 and CDR2: MNHEY, SVGAGI. V was pared by 2 bases and J by 5 bases, with 13 bases between. The CDR3 is 15 amino acids. In nucleotides, the CDR3 is TGTGCCAGCAGTTACAATAGTGCGGCGGACAATGAGCAGTTCTTC. Protein: CASSYNSAADNEQFF.

The chain recombines TRBV27 with TRBJ2-3; 7 bases map to TRBD2. With V trimmed by 6 bases and J by 4 bases, 7 bases remained unmatched. The CDR3 sequence is 14 residues long. The germline V gene encodes CDR1 MNHEY and CDR2 SMNVEV (reference sequence). CDR3 amino acids: CASRLAGGADTQYF. CDR3 bases: TGTGCCAGCAGGTTAGCGGGTGGGGCAGATACGCAGTATTTT.

This clone was seen ten or more times. The rearrangement uses TRBV9 and TRBJ2-7; TRBD1 might be the D (6 bases). This CDR3 comprises 15 residues. The germline CDR1 and CDR2 sequences are SGDLS and YYNGEE. V was shortened by 4 bases and J by 7 bases, with 21 bases between the two germline ends. The CDR3: CASSTRTESLGEQYF. In nucleotides, the CDR3 is TGTGCCAGCAGCACCCGGACAGAATCCCTGGGGGAGCAGTACTTC. Filled out from reference TRBV9 and TRBJ2-7, the complete variable domain reads DSGVTQTPKHLITATGQRVTLRCSPRSGDLSVYWYQQSLDQGLQFLIQYYNGEERAKGNILERFSAQQFPDLHSELNLSSLELGDSALYFCASSTRTESLGEQYFGPGTRLTVT.

This clone has a handful of counts. The chain is built from TRBV7-3 and TRBJ2-1; D might be TRBD1 (5 bases). CDR1 SGHTA and CDR2 FQGTGA come from the germline V gene. The V end lost 1 base, the J end lost 5 bases, and 12 bases lay between the germline ends. The length of the CDR3 is 15 residues. CDR3 sequence reads: CASSLIRGLNNEQFF. In DNA form, the CDR3 reads TGTGCCAGCAGCTTAATAAGGGGCCTAAACAATGAGCAGTTCTTC.

The chain couples TRBV9 to TRBJ2-5, with a tentative D call TRBD1 (6 bases). Trimming removed 3 bases at V and 5 bases at J, with 11 bases between. Germline V gives CDR1 SGDLS, CDR2 YYNGEE. This CDR3 spans 13 amino acids. The CDR3 reads CASSEEQGETQYF. The CDR3 nucleotides read TGTGCCAGCAGCGAGGAGCAGGGGGAGACCCAGTACTTC.

This clone appeared a single time. The chain recombines TRBV6-5 with TRBJ2-7; D gene ambiguous. CDR3 length: 14 residues. Trimming pared 2 bases from V and 1 base from J, leaving 9 bases between. Germline V gene data show CDR1 as MNHEY and CDR2 as SVGAGI. The CDR3 bases are TGTGCCAGCAGTTACCTCGGGTATTCCTACGAGCAGTACTTC. The encoded protein is CASSYLGYSYEQYF.